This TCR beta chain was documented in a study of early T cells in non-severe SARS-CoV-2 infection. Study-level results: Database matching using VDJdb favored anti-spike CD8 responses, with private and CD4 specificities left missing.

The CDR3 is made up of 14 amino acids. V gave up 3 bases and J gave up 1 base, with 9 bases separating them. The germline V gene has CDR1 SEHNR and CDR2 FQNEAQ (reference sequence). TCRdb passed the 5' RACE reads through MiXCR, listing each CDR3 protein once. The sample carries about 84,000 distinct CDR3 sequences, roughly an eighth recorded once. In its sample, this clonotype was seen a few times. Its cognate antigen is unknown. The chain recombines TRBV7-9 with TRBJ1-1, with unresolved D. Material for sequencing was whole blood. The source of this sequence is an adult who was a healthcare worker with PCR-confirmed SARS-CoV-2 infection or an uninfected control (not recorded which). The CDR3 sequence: CASSFARRNTEAFF. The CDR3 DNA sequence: TGTGCCAGCAGCTTCGCACGGAGGAACACTGAAGCTTTCTTT.